This TCR beta chain was observed in a study of shared clonotypes between healthy human individuals. V lost 2 bases and J 5 bases, leaving 10 bases between the germline ends. This CDR3 contains 13 residues. Looked up from germline, CDR1 is KGHSH and CDR2 is LQKENI. This clone was seen just once. Researchers divided each subset's genomic DNA evenly across several immunoSEQ plates. Some clones are missing from TCRdb's copy, which holds only in-frame ones; the method was immunoSEQ multiplex PCR. The sample lists nearly 1 million clones; approximately 76% were seen once. The receptor was isolated from a man aged 18-30 years in good health. The material sequenced was memory CD4+ T cells sorted from blood. Subset meaning: CD45RA-negative fraction. The chain carries TRBV18 and TRBJ2-7; a weak D match, TRBD1 (5 bases). The CDR3, as DNA: TGTGCCAGCTCACCAATAGACAGCAACGAGCAGTACTTC. Translating it yields CASSPIDSNEQYF.